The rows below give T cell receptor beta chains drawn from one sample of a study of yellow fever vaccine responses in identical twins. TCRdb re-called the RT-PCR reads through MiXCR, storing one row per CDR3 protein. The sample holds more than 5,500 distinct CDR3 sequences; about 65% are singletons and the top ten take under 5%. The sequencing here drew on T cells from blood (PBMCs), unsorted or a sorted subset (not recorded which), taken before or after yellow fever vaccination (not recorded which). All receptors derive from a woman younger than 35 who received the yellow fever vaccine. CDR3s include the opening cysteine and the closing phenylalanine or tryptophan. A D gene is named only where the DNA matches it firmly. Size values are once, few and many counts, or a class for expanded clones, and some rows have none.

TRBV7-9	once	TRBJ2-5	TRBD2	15	CASRGLAQYQETQYF	TGTGCCAGCAGGGGACTAGCTCAGTACCAAGAGACCCAGTACTTC
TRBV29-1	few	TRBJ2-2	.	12	CSVVREAGELFF	TGCAGCGTTGTGAGGGAAGCCGGGGAGCTGTTTTTT
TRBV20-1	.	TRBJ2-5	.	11	CSAIVGQTQYF	TGCAGTGCTATTGTCGGACAGACCCAGTACTTC
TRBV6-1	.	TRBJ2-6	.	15	CASIGRISGANVLTF	TGTGCCAGCATAGGAAGGATCTCTGGGGCCAACGTCCTGACTTTC
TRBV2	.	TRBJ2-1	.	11	CASSETLEEFF	TGTGCCAGCAGTGAAACGCTGGAGGAGTTCTTC
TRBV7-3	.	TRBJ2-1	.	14	CASSLIAQYNEQFF	TGTGCCAGCAGCTTAATTGCGCAATACAATGAGCAGTTCTTC
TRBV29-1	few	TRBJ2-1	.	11	CSVGLYNEQFF	TGCAGCGTTGGCCTCTACAATGAGCAGTTCTTC
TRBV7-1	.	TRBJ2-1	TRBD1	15	CASSSGQGSYNEQFF	TGTGCCAGCAGCTCAGGACAGGGTTCCTACAATGAGCAGTTCTTC
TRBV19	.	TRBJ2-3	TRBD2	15	CASSSTSGISDTQYF	TGTGCCAGTAGTTCGACTAGCGGGATTTCAGATACGCAGTATTTT
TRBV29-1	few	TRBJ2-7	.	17	CSGYRDWTPILYYEQYF	TGCAGCGGATACCGGGACTGGACCCCTATCCTGTACTACGAGCAGTACTTC
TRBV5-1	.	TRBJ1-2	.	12	CASSRGDYGYTF	TGCGCCAGCAGCAGAGGGGATTATGGCTACACCTTC
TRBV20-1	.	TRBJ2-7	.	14	CSAIASDSTYEQYF	TGCAGTGCCATAGCTAGCGATTCGACCTACGAGCAGTACTTC
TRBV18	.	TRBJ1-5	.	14	CASSPSQPHQPQHF	TGTGCCAGCTCACCTTCCCAGCCACATCAGCCCCAGCATTTT
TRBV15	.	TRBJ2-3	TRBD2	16	CATSRDLAEGADTQYF	TGTGCCACCAGCAGAGACCTAGCGGAGGGCGCAGATACGCAGTATTTT
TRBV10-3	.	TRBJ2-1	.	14	CAISGGQVYNEQFF	TGTGCCATCAGTGGGGGACAAGTCTACAATGAGCAGTTCTTC
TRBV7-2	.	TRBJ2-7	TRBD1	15	CASSFGTGASYEQYF	TGTGCCAGCAGCTTCGGGACAGGGGCCTCCTACGAGCAGTACTTC
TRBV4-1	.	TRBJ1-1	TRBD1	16	CASSHIRQGLNTEAFF	TGCGCCAGCAGCCACATAAGACAGGGACTGAACACTGAAGCTTTCTTT
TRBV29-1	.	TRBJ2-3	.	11	CSAGQPDTQYF	TGCAGCGCTGGACAGCCAGATACGCAGTATTTT
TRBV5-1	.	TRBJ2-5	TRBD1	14	CASSRTGGEETQYF	TGCGCCAGCAGCCGGACAGGGGGCGAAGAGACCCAGTACTTC
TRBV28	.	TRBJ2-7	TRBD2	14	CASSFSGSNDEQYF	TGTGCCAGCAGTTTTAGCGGGAGTAACGACGAGCAGTACTTC
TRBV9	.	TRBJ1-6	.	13	CASSDRANSPLHF	TGTGCCAGCAGCGACAGGGCGAATTCACCCCTCCACTTT
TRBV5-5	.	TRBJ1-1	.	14	CASMWVMMNTEAFF	TGTGCCAGCATGTGGGTAATGATGAACACTGAAGCTTTCTTT
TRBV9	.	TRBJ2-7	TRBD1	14	CASSAGDRVGEQYF	TGTGCCAGCAGCGCAGGGGACAGGGTGGGGGAGCAGTACTTC
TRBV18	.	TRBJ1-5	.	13	CASSRGSNQPQHF	TGTGCCAGCTCCCGGGGTAGCAATCAGCCCCAGCATTTT
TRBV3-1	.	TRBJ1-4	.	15	CASSQTGTAGEKLFF	TGTGCCAGCAGCCAGACCGGGACGGCGGGTGAAAAACTGTTTTTT
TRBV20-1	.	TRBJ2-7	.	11	CSAREDYEQYF	TGCAGTGCTAGAGAGGACTACGAGCAGTACTTC
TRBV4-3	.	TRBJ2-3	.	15	CASSKNSGSTDTQYF	TGCGCCAGCAGCAAAAACAGCGGGAGCACAGATACGCAGTATTTT
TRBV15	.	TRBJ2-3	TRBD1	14	CATSSGTATDTQYF	TGTGCCACCAGCAGTGGGACAGCCACAGATACGCAGTATTTT
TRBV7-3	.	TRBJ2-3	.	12	CASSSGTDTQYF	TGTGCCAGCAGCTCTGGAACAGATACGCAGTATTTT
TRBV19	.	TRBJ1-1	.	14	CASVDSSYHTEAFF	TGTGCCAGTGTGGACTCCTCGTACCACACTGAAGCTTTCTTT
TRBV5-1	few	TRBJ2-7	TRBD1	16	CASSQPRDRPAYEQYF	TGCGCCAGCAGCCAACCCCGGGACAGGCCAGCCTACGAGCAGTACTTC
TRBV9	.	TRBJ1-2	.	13	CASSAGRSNGYTF	TGTGCCAGCAGCGCGGGCAGGTCAAATGGCTACACCTTC
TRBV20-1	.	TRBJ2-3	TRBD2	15	CSADFSGRSTDTQYF	TGCAGTGCTGACTTTAGCGGGAGGAGTACAGATACGCAGTATTTT
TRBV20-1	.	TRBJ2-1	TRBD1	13	CSAGQENYNEQFF	TGCAGTGCTGGACAGGAGAACTACAATGAGCAGTTCTTC